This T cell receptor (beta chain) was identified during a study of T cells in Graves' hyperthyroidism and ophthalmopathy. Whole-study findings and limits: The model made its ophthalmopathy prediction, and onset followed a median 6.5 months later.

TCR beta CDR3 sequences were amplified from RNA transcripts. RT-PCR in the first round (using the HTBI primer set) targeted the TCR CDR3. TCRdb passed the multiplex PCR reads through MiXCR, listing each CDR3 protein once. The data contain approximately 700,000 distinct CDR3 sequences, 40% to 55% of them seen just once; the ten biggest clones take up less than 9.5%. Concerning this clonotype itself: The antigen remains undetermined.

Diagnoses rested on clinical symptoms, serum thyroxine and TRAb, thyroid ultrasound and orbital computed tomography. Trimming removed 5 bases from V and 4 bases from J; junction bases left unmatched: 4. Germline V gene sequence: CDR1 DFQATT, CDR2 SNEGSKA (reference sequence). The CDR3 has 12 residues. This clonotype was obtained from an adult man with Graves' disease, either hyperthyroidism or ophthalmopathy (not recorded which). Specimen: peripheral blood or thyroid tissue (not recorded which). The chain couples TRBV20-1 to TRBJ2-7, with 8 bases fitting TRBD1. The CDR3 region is CSAWTGSYEQYF. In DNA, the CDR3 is TGCAGTGCTTGGACAGGGAGTTACGAGCAGTACTTC.